This entry concerns a single T cell receptor beta chain. Its antigen is not identified. One end of the junction is discordant with germline, which a read error may explain. Germline V gene sequence: CDR1 KGHSY, CDR2 FQNENV. The CDR3 has 18 amino acids. Original methodology: Junction-only sequences without quality scores were provided by ImmunoSEQ, so filtering was different. Assay: immunoSEQ multiplex PCR; the TCRdb copy retains only in-frame clones and omits some. V and J calls plus clone size are reproduced from that table; the DNA served to infer D and trimming. Among roughly 2,500,000 clones listed, 90% to 95% were seen once. This specimen comes from a study of shared clonotypes between healthy human individuals. General study results and limits: Among donors, the sharing of clonotypes was expected to be influenced by sequencing depth.

The donors were all Caucasian adults (living in Nashville, Tennessee). Source material: naive CD4+ T cells from PBMCs. Noted subset: CD45RA+ positively selected. This sequence originates from a man aged 18 to 30 in good health. Some clones in this sample may be carry-over from other donors' samples. The gene calls are TRBV16 and TRBJ2-2; 14 bases fit TRBD2. CDR3 residues: CASTQSPGLAGATGELFF. CDR3 DNA: TGTGCCAGCACCCAATCCCCGGGACTAGCGGGAGCCACCGGGGAGCTGTTTTTT.